Given below is one TCR beta chain in context. Antigen specificity is unknown. Findings and caveats of the study: Tumor memory CD4+ T cell TCR gene usage was found to cluster with blood and lymph node memory CD4+ cells and with lymph node naive CD4+ cells. Tumor Tregs overlapped most with tumor, then blood, naive CD4+ cells.

Full-length variable regions came from constant-region reverse primers plus semi-nested Nested Universal Primer A PCR. TCRdb passed the 5' RACE reads through MiXCR, listing each CDR3 protein once. Among some 30,000 distinct CDR3 sequences listed, approximately 27% were seen once. The CDR3 has 13 amino acids. Germline assignment: CDR1 MGHRA and CDR2 YSYEKL. The V end lost 6 bases, the J end lost 8 bases, and 15 bases lay between the germline ends. This clonotype was sampled from a female donor with breast cancer. Sequences were obtained from naive CD4+ T cells sorted from a lymph node. Documented subset: naive CD4+ T cells, CD4+CD45RA+CD25-. V is TRBV4-1 and J is TRBJ2-3; a weak D match, TRBD2 (5 bases). The CDR3 is CASRQLGSGTQYF. As DNA, the CDR3 is TGCGCCAGCAGACAACTAGGGTCGGGTACGCAGTATTTT.